These 13 T cell receptor beta chains were sequenced from one sample in a study of early T cells in non-severe SARS-CoV-2 infection. TCRdb re-called the 5' RACE reads with MiXCR, one entry per CDR3 protein. Here the sample spans about 46,000 distinct CDR3 sequences, approximately 8.5% being singletons. The sequenced sample was whole blood. These receptor sequences come from an adult who was a healthcare worker with PCR-confirmed SARS-CoV-2 infection or an uninfected control (not recorded which).

This clonotype was seen at least ten times. The J gene is TRBJ2-1, the V gene TRBV11-2; no reliable D call. Germline V gives CDR1 SGHAT, CDR2 FQNNGV. V lost 1 base and J lost 6, with 1 base in between. The CDR3 totals 11 residues. The CDR3 region is CASSLANEQFF. The CDR3 DNA reads TGTGCCAGCAGCTTAGCCAATGAGCAGTTCTTC.

This clonotype was seen ten or more times. The gene calls are TRBV4-3 and TRBJ1-3, with D unresolved. V lost 0 bases, J lost 7 bases, and 10 bases lay in between. Germline assignment: CDR1 LGHNA and CDR2 YSLEER. CDR3 length: 14 residues. The CDR3 reads CASSQDANWNTIYF. The CDR3 region has the DNA TGCGCCAGCAGCCAAGACGCAAACTGGAACACCATATATTTT.

This clonotype was counted ten times or more. This sequence joins TRBV11-2 and TRBJ2-1; 10 nucleotides line up with TRBD2. The CDR3 loop spans 15 amino acids. The V gene's germline CDR1 is SGHAT and CDR2 FQNNGV. V lost 2 bases, J lost 7 bases, and 5 bases stayed unmatched. CDR3 sequence reads: CASSLPEREGNEQFF. The CDR3 coding sequence is TGTGCCAGCAGCTTACCGGAGCGGGAGGGTAATGAGCAGTTCTTC.

This clonotype was seen at least ten times. This chain links TRBV5-8 with TRBJ1-4; D not resolved. The length of the CDR3 is 15 residues. Trimming left V 5 bases short and J 0 bases short, with 11 bases between. Germline loops: CDR1 SGHTS, CDR2 YDEGEE. The CDR3 DNA reads TGTGCCAGCAGACCCCCAGCCGCAACTAATGAAAAACTGTTTTTT. Amino acids: CASRPPAATNEKLFF.

This clonotype has at least ten counts. The genes are TRBV29-1 and TRBJ2-7, with D unresolved. The length of the CDR3 is 12 residues. Germline V gene sequence: CDR1 SQVTM, CDR2 ANQGSEA. Trimming took off 6 bases at V and 0 bases at J, with 9 bases between the two ends. The CDR3 DNA is TGCAGCGTAGAAAAAAGCTCCTACGAGCAGTACTTC. Translated, it gives CSVEKSSYEQYF.

This clonotype occurred many times. The rearrangement joins TRBV6-2 or TRBV6-3 to TRBJ2-1; D remains unclear. Germline CDR1 is MNHEY and CDR2 is SVGEGT. CDR3 length: 18 residues. Trimming pared 0 bases from V and 7 bases from J, leaving 22 bases between. The DNA of the CDR3 is TGTGCCAGCAGTTACTCGATCCTCCAGGCGGTAGATCCGAATGAGCAGTTCTTC. This sequence encodes CASSYSILQAVDPNEQFF.

The chain employs TRBV9 and TRBJ2-7; D unresolved. Germline V gene sequence: CDR1 SGDLS, CDR2 YYNGEE. Between the trimmed V and J ends, which lost 0 bases and 6 bases, there was a span of 13 bases. The CDR3 contains 14 residues. The CDR3 sequence: CASSVGSLKGEQYF. In nucleotides, the CDR3 is TGTGCCAGCAGCGTAGGCAGCCTCAAGGGCGAGCAGTACTTC.

There are many counts of this clonotype. The chain has TRBV2 and TRBJ2-7; D might be TRBD2 (6 bases). Germline V gene sequence: CDR1 SNHLY, CDR2 FYNNEI. V lost 6 bases, J lost 0 bases, and 12 bases lay in between. The CDR3 spans 14 residues. CDR3 sequence reads: CASRPGLSSYEQYF. In DNA, the CDR3 is TGTGCCAGCAGACCGGGACTGAGCTCCTACGAGCAGTACTTC.

This clonotype has a single count. The CDR3 region is CSDEREGYNEQFF. The CDR3 DNA is TGCAGCGATGAGCGGGAGGGCTACAATGAGCAGTTCTTC. This chain links TRBV29-1 with TRBJ2-1, with 10 nucleotides matching TRBD2. Trimming cost V 7 bases and J 3 bases; bases outside gene matches: 3. Germline CDR1 and CDR2: SQVTM and ANQGSEA. The CDR3 totals 13 residues.

This clonotype was counted a few times. V is TRBV10-2 and J is TRBJ2-3; D is undetermined. The CDR3 sequence is 11 residues long. V was clipped by 4 bases and J by 8 bases, with 7 bases between them. The germline V gene has CDR1 WSHSY and CDR2 SAAADI. CDR3 nucleotides: TGCGCCAGCAGTGCCCCCGGTACGCAGTATTTT. This gives the protein CASSAPGTQYF.

About this clonotype: At one end the junction does not follow the germline gene, possibly because of a read error. The rearrangement uses TRBV7-9 and TRBJ2-3; unclear D gene. This CDR3 spans 12 amino acids. The V gene's germline CDR1 is SEHNR and CDR2 FQNEAQ (reference sequence). For the CDR3, the DNA is TGTGTCAGCCTTGATGTCGGAGATACGCAGTATTTT. This encodes CVSLDVGDTQYF.

This rearrangement joins TRBV12-3 or TRBV12-4 to TRBJ2-5, with a possible D match to TRBD2 (5 bases). This CDR3 is built from 12 residues. V was pared by 6 bases and J by 5 bases, with 10 bases between. CDR3 coding DNA: TGTGCCAGCAGCCTGTCGGGGGAGACCCAGTACTTC. It translates to CASSLSGETQYF.

Judged by abundance, this clonotype is medium-sized (0.01 to 0.1%). The CDR3 nucleotides read TGCAGCGTCCTCCCGGGAACCGGGGAGCTGTTTTTT. The encoded protein is CSVLPGTGELFF. The chain couples TRBV29-1 to TRBJ2-2; possible D gene TRBD2, 5 bases. CDR3 size: 12 residues. The germline V and J ends were trimmed by 6 bases and 5 bases, with 10 bases remaining between them. Per the germline V gene, CDR1 is SQVTM and CDR2 is ANQGSEA.